These 24 T cell receptor beta chains share one sample of origin, sequenced in a study of T cells in Graves' hyperthyroidism and ophthalmopathy. The TCR beta CDR3 regions underwent amplification using RNA transcripts as the source. The primer set for the first-round RT-PCR of the TCR CDR3 was HTBI. TCRdb redid the calling of the multiplex PCR reads with MiXCR, one entry per CDR3 protein. The sample holds around 450,000 distinct CDR3 sequences, 15% to 17% seen once. Sequencing was performed on blood. These receptors came from a woman under 30 with Graves' hyperthyroidism.

This clonotype was seen at least ten times. CDR3 sequence reads: CASSWGQPGNEQFF. Here the CDR3 DNA reads TGTGCCAGCAGTTGGGGACAGCCAGGGAATGAGCAGTTCTTC. The genes are TRBV28 and TRBJ2-1; TRBD1 matches 7 bases. The CDR3 runs to 14 residues. J was trimmed by 7 bases and V by 4 bases; bases with no gene match: 7. Germline V gives CDR1 MDHEN, CDR2 SYDVKM.

In this sample, this clonotype turned up many times. The genes are TRBV6-2 or TRBV6-3 and TRBJ2-1, with 7 positions matching TRBD2. The germline CDR1 and CDR2 sequences are MNHEY and SVGEGT. The CDR3 sequence is 15 residues long. With V trimmed by 8 bases and J by 6 bases, 13 bases remained unmatched. In nucleotides, the CDR3 is TGTGCCAGCGGACCTCTGCCGGGGGGTTCCAATGAGCAGTTCTTC. Protein sequence: CASGPLPGGSNEQFF.

For the CDR3, the DNA is TGCAGTGCCACCGGGGGCGGACAGCATAATTCACCCCTCCACTTT. Translating it yields CSATGGGQHNSPLHF. This chain uses TRBV20-1 with TRBJ1-6, with D possibly TRBD1 on 6 matching bases. V gave up 6 bases and J gave up 5 bases, with 17 bases separating them. The CDR3 totals 15 residues. Germline V gene sequence: CDR1 DFQATT, CDR2 SNEGSKA (reference sequence).

This clonotype was recorded many times. The chain combines TRBV10-3 with TRBJ2-7, with D tentatively TRBD1 (5 bases). This CDR3 is 15 amino acids long. V was cut by 4 bases and J by 0 bases, with 13 bases left in between. Germline lookup yields CDR1 ENHRY and CDR2 SYGVKD. The CDR3 protein is CAISAAGSSSYEQYF. CDR3 DNA sequence: TGTGCCATCAGTGCGGCAGGGTCAAGCTCCTACGAGCAGTACTTC.

The chain has TRBV11-2 and TRBJ2-6; the D is unclear. V was clipped by 4 bases and J by 2 bases, with 18 bases between them. CDR3 length equals 18 residues. CDR1 and CDR2 (germline): SGHAT, FQNNGV. The CDR3 protein is CASSSLRSKGTGANVLTF. DNA of the CDR3: TGTGCCAGCAGCTCCTTAAGGAGCAAGGGAACTGGGGCCAACGTCCTGACTTTC.

This clonotype has at least ten counts. This CDR3 reads CASSSGPSRTDTQYF. The CDR3 nucleotides are TGTGCCAGCAGCTCCGGCCCATCTCGCACAGATACGCAGTATTTT. V and J are TRBV11-3 and TRBJ2-3; no definite D call. The CDR3 consists of 15 residues. The germline gives CDR1 SGHNT, CDR2 YENEEA. Trimming removed 4 bases at V and 1 base at J, with 12 bases between.

This clonotype turned up a few times. The V call is TRBV4-3, the J call TRBJ1-4; no clear D gene. Germline V CDR1 and CDR2: LGHNA, YSLEER. This CDR3 spans 13 amino acids. V lost 0 bases, J lost 10 bases, and 9 bases lay in between. In DNA form, the CDR3 reads TGCGCCAGCAGCCAAGAAAGGTCTGGAAAACTGTTTTTT. This translates into CASSQERSGKLFF.

This clonotype was detected ten times or more. The gene calls are TRBV28 and TRBJ2-1; 7 bases line up with TRBD2. Germline values: CDR1 MDHEN, CDR2 SYDVKM. V shed 4 bases, J shed 8 bases, and the junction held 11 bases outside the gene matches. There are 15 residues in the CDR3. The CDR3, as DNA: TGTGCCAGCAGTTCAGGACTAGTCTGGGTCGATGAGCAGTTCTTC. Protein product: CASSSGLVWVDEQFF.

The chain carries TRBV19 and TRBJ1-6, with unresolved D. This CDR3 has 13 amino acids. The V end was cut by 10 bases, the J end by 5 bases, with 12 bases between. From germline, CDR1 is LNHDA and CDR2 SQIVND (reference sequence). CDR3 sequence reads: CATSTMDNSPLHF. The DNA for the CDR3 is TGTGCCACTAGCACAATGGATAATTCACCCCTCCACTTT.

There are many counts of this clonotype. V is TRBV7-2 and J is TRBJ1-1; D is unclear. The CDR3 has 13 residues. Germline V gene data show CDR1 as SGHTA and CDR2 as FQGNSA. V lost 5 bases, J lost 2 bases, and 9 bases lay in between. The CDR3 loop reads CASSPTYNTEAFF. Written as DNA, the CDR3 is TGTGCCAGCAGCCCCACCTACAACACTGAAGCTTTCTTT.

This clonotype was counted at least ten times. The V gene is TRBV3-1, the J gene TRBJ2-1; the D gene is possibly TRBD2 (6 bases). The germline CDR1 and CDR2 sequences are LGHDT and YNNKEL (reference sequence). V was clipped by 3 bases and J by 9 bases, with 12 bases between them. The CDR3 extends over 13 amino acids. The CDR3: CASSQASAVEQFF. CDR3 coding DNA: TGTGCCAGCAGCCAGGCTAGCGCGGTTGAGCAGTTCTTC.

This chain links TRBV6-1 with TRBJ2-7; D uncertain. Germline V gene data show CDR1 as MNHNS and CDR2 as SASEGT. V was shortened by 10 bases and J by 4 bases, with 14 bases between the two germline ends. The CDR3 covers 12 residues. CDR3 DNA: TGTGCCACCCACGGCTTAACGTACGAGCAGTACTTC. This encodes CATHGLTYEQYF.

The table lists this clonotype with many counts. The chain is built from TRBV2 and TRBJ2-5; 7 positions agree with TRBD1. Trimming took 5 bases from V and 1 from J; bases not matched to a gene: 4. The CDR3 runs 14 residues. The germline gives CDR1 SNHLY, CDR2 FYNNEI. The CDR3 here is CASSRDRVQETQYF. The CDR3 DNA reads as TGTGCCAGCAGTCGCGACAGGGTCCAAGAGACCCAGTACTTC. The full variable domain, its missing parts supplied by reference TRBV2 and TRBJ2-5, is EPEVTQTPSHQVTQMGQEVILRCVPISNHLYFYWYRQILGQKVEFLVSFYNNEISEKSEIFDDQFSVERPDGSNFTLKIRSTKLEDSAMYFCASSRDRVQETQYFGPGTRLLVL.

The chain is built from TRBV6-1 and TRBJ1-6; 7 nucleotides align to TRBD1. The junction had 6 bases not matched to a gene; V was cut back by 7 bases and J by 6 bases. CDR3 length: 14 amino acids. Germline V gene data show CDR1 as MNHNS and CDR2 as SASEGT. The CDR3: CASMQTGCNSPLHF. CDR3 in DNA: TGTGCCAGCATGCAGACAGGGTGTAATTCACCCCTCCACTTT.

To note about this clonotype: One base away lies a much larger clone, so this may be a sequencing read error. The J gene is TRBJ1-1, the V gene TRBV14; a possible D gene is TRBD1 (5 bases). Germline V CDR1 and CDR2: SGHDN, FVKESK. This CDR3 spans 15 amino acids. CDR3 bases: TGTGCCAGCAGGACGGGGGAGCGGGGCGGCACTGAAGCTTCCTTT. It codes for CASRTGERGGTEASF.

This clonotype was detected once. J is TRBJ2-2 and V is TRBV19, with D perhaps TRBD1 or TRBD2 (6 bases each). Trimming shortened V by 10 bases and J by 7 bases, and 19 bases separated the two germline ends. Germline values: CDR1 LNHDA, CDR2 SQIVND (reference sequence). The CDR3 sequence is 14 residues long. CDR3 in DNA: TGTGCCACCACGGAGGGGGTTTATGGCGGGGAGCTGTTTTTT. Translated: CATTEGVYGGELFF.

This clonotype was seen a single time. The chain joins TRBV4-1 to TRBJ1-1; 8 bases align to TRBD1. Looked up from germline, CDR1 is MGHRA and CDR2 is YSYEKL. The CDR3 covers 16 residues. Trimming took 1 base from V and 3 from J; bases not matched to a gene: 7. CDR3 DNA: TGCGCCAGCAGCCAAGGGCAGGGGGCGGGGGACACTGAAGCTTTCTTT. It is translated as CASSQGQGAGDTEAFF.

This clonotype was detected ten times or more. This chain joins TRBV18 and TRBJ1-2, with D unclear. Deletions cut 3 bases from V and 8 bases from J, with 16 bases between. CDR1 is KGHSH and CDR2 is LQKENI in the germline V gene. The CDR3 has 14 amino acids. The CDR3 DNA reads TGTGCCAGCTCACCCGGGGTGGACGGATACGGCTACACCTTC. Protein: CASSPGVDGYGYTF.

This clonotype was picked up many times. The V call is TRBV11-2, the J call TRBJ2-3; either TRBD1 or TRBD2 may supply D (5 bases each). Deletions cut 1 base from V and 1 base from J, with 15 bases between. The germline gives CDR1 SGHAT, CDR2 FQNNGV. The CDR3 has 17 residues. DNA for the CDR3: TGTGCCAGCAGCTTAGGGGGGTCGGCAGGTCGCACAGATACGCAGTATTTT. Its translation: CASSLGGSAGRTDTQYF.

V usage is TRBV3-1 and J usage is TRBJ1-5; D gene uncertain. CDR1 and CDR2 (germline): LGHDT, YNNKEL (reference sequence). The CDR3 contains 15 residues. V was trimmed by 4 bases and J by 0 bases, leaving 10 bases between them. The chain's CDR3 is CASSPTGHSNQPQHF. The CDR3 coding sequence is TGTGCCAGCAGCCCGACCGGCCATAGCAATCAGCCCCAGCATTTT.

This clonotype was detected a few times. The chain recombines TRBV2 with TRBJ1-6; D call uncertain. This CDR3 has 14 amino acids. Germline CDR1 reads SNHLY; CDR2 reads FYNNEI. V was shortened by 6 bases and J by 0 bases, with 6 bases between the two germline ends. The CDR3, as DNA: TGTGCCAGCAGGGCGGGCTCCTATAATTCACCCCTCCACTTT. Translated, it gives CASRAGSYNSPLHF.

The chain is built from TRBV5-6 and TRBJ2-1; the D is unclear. Trimming shortened V by 2 bases and J by 9 bases, and 15 bases separated the two germline ends. This CDR3 is 14 amino acids long. CDR1 and CDR2 (germline): SGHDT, YYEEEE. Here the CDR3 reads CASSFGRFFGEQFF. The CDR3 nucleotides read TGTGCCAGCAGCTTTGGAAGGTTCTTCGGTGAGCAGTTCTTC.

This clonotype was seen repeatedly, ten times or more. The chain has TRBV20-1 and TRBJ1-1; D perhaps matches TRBD1 (6 bases). V was cut by 0 bases and J by 5 bases, with 13 bases left in between. The germline gives CDR1 DFQATT, CDR2 SNEGSKA (reference sequence). This CDR3 is built from 14 residues. The CDR3 DNA follows: TGCAGTGCTAGAGACAGGGAAAGGGGGACTGAAGCTTTCTTT. Translation: CSARDRERGTEAFF.

This clonotype was counted ten times or more. The V gene is TRBV15, the J gene TRBJ2-7, with 7 nucleotides matching TRBD1. The CDR3 covers 14 residues. The J segment lost 2 bases and the V segment lost 5 bases, leaving 6 bases of the junction unmatched. Germline V gene lookup returns CDR1 LNHNV and CDR2 YYDKDF (reference sequence). CDR3 coding DNA: TGTGCCACCAGCCTAGACAGGGCCGCCTACGAGCAGTACTTC. This translates into CATSLDRAAYEQYF.